This T cell receptor beta chain is drawn from a study of shared clonotypes between healthy human individuals. Whole-study results and caveats: Naive subsets, compared against memory subsets, generally had larger estimated richness values. The authors expected sequencing depth to affect clonotype sharing among donors.

In regard to this clone: What it binds is not known. Other DNA sequences in this sample translate to the same CDR3.

The study ran the assay at deep level. Original processing methods: Junction-only sequences produced by ImmunoSEQ had no quality scores, so filtering differed. Data came from immunoSEQ multiplex PCR; TCRdb stores just in-frame clones and leaves some out. The V and J calls and the clone size are those of that table, but D and trimming were determined from the DNA. The repertoire consists of millions of clones, with approximately 94% occurring once and the leading ten covering 0.9% to 1.3%. The CDR3 runs to 14 residues. CDR1 SGHAT and CDR2 FQNNGV come from the germline V gene. Trimming cost V 4 bases and J 3 bases; bases outside gene matches: 3. Positively selected for CCR7, the CD45RO-negative cells used as naive CD8 cells excluded terminally differentiated effector memory CD45RA+ cells.

The rearrangement uses TRBV11-2 and TRBJ2-7, with 10 nucleotides matching TRBD2. The sample consisted of naive CD8+ T cells sorted from blood. This TCR derives from a man between 18 and 29 years old in good health. CDR3 coding DNA: TGTGCCAGCAGCTGGACTAGCGGAGACTACGAGCAGTACTTC. Protein product: CASSWTSGDYEQYF.